This TCR beta chain emerged from a study of blood T cell repertoires in COVID-19. Germline CDR1 reads SGDLS; CDR2 reads YYNGEE. Trimming stripped 0 bases from V and 6 bases from J, with 8 bases between. The CDR3 is made up of 13 amino acids. Profiling relied on immunoSEQ multiplex PCR, and the TCRdb table lists in-frame clones only, not all of them. The profile shows about 120,000 clones, 90% of them singletons. The sequence came from a human donor with active COVID-19. The donor label of this sample is uncertain. The sequencing input was peripheral blood. The rearrangement joins TRBV9 to TRBJ2-3; the D gene is possibly TRBD2 (6 bases). In DNA form, the CDR3 reads TGTGCCAGCAGCGTAGGGGGGGTTGATACGCAGTATTTT. Translation: CASSVGGVDTQYF.